Given below is one TCR beta chain in context. Antigen specificity is unknown. The assay was immunoSEQ multiplex PCR, and TCRdb's table has in-frame clones only and misses some. The sample yields around 200,000 clones, about 93% seen once. CDR1 MDHEN and CDR2 SYDVKM come from the germline V gene. The V gene end was trimmed by 6 bases and the J gene end by 1 base; junction bases not matched to a gene: 11. The length of the CDR3 is 17 residues. The record originates from a study of shared clonotypes between healthy human individuals. General observations from the study: Some naive CD4 clonotypes, 5% to 5.5%, turned up in common across several donors. Some clonotypes were shared by all four sorted-subset donors, while others were not shared. The non-shared ones had lower generation probabilities than the shared ones.

Specimen: naive CD4+ T cells sorted from blood. Subset given: CD45RA+ positively selected. V and J are TRBV28 and TRBJ1-1; 10 bases agree with TRBD1. The origin of this receptor is a woman aged 25 to 39 in good health. CDR3 nucleotide sequence: TGTGCCAGCAGGACAGGGGGCAGGCAGATTTCGAACACTGAAGCTTTCTTT. Protein: CASRTGGRQISNTEAFF. The variable domain in full, completed from reference TRBV28 and TRBJ1-1, reads DVKVTQSSRYLVKRTGEKVFLECVQDMDHENMFWYRQDPGLGLRLIYFSYDVKMKEKGDIPEGYSVSREKKERFSLILESASTNQTSMYLCASRTGGRQISNTEAFFGQGTRLTVV.